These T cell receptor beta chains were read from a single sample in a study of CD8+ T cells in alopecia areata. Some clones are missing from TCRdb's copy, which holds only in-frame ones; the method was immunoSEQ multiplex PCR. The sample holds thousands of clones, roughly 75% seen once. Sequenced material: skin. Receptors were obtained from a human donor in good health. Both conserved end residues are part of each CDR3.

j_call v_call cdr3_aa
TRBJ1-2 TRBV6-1 CASSEVPTGYGYTF
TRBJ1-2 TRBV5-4 CASSLGGINYGYTF
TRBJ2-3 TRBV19 CASSTPGDRRKDTQYF
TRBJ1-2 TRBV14 CASSQGGARGYTF
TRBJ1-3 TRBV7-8 CASSSDTGPGNTIYF
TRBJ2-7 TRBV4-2 CASSQAWGQGSYEQYF
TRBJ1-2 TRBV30 CAWSARQGTGAGGYTF
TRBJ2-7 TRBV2 CASSLILEEVAGHTYEQYF
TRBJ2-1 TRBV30 CAWSVGLLGNEQFF
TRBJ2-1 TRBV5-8 CASSRILLGTSYNEQFF
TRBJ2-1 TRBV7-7 CASSFSSGGYNEQFF
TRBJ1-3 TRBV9 CASSGPQSSGNTIYF
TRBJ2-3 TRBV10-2 CASVAGGNTDTQYF
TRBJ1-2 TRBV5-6 CASSFGYVTGPNYGYTF
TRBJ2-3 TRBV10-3 CAIREDTTDTQYF
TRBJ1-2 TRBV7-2 CASSFQGANYGYTF
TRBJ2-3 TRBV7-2 CASSSSQGTDTQYF
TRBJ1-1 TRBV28 CASRENTEAFF
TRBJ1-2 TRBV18 CASSPTGGESGYTF
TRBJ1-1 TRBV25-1 CASNEGREAFF
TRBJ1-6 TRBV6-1 CASRDNSYNSPLHF
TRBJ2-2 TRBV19 CASIPTSGGKNTGELFF
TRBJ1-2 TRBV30 CAWSVFTGLPRAAGYTF
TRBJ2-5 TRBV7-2 CASSLAAETQYF
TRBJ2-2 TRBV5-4 CASTDWASGGAWTGELFF
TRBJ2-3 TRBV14 CASSQEVGGRTDTQYF
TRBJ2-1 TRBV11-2 CASSFTSGASYNEQFF
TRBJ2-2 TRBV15 CATSPGRNTGELFF
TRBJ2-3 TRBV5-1 CASSLNFGGGWTDTQYF
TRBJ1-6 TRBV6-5 CASSPNRVLPSPLHF
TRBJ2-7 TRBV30 CALFDRLWNEQYF
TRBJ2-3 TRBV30 CAWSVLRARQYF
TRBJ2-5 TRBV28 CASSLLLGAWETQYF